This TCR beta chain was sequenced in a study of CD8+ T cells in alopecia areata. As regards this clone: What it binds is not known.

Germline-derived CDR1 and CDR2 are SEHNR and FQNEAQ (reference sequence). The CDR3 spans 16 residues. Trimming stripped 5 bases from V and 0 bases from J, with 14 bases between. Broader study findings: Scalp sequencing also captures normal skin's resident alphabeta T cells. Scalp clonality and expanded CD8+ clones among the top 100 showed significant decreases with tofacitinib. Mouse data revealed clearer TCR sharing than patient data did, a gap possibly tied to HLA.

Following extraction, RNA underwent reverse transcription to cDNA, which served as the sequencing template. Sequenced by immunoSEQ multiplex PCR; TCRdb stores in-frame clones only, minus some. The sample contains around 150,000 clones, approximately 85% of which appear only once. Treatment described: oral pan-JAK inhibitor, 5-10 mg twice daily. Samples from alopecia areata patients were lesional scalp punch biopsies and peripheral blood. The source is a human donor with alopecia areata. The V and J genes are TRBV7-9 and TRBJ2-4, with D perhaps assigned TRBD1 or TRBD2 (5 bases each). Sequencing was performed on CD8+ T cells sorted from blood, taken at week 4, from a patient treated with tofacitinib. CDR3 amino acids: CASSPGDPTAKNIQYF. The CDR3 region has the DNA TGTGCCAGCAGCCCCGGGGACCCCACAGCCAAAAACATTCAGTACTTC.